Listed here are 32 T cell receptor beta chains from one sample, sequenced in a study of T-cell memory formation after mild COVID-19. TCRdb re-called the 5' RACE reads through MiXCR, storing one row per CDR3 protein. The repertoire holds almost 550,000 distinct CDR3 sequences, with about a fifth as singletons. Material: PBMCs or a T cell subset sorted from them (not recorded which). The source of these receptors is an adult woman who had mild COVID-19 (a few samples of this study predate the infection). Cell type and time point are not known.

This rearrangement joins TRBV12-3 or TRBV12-4 to TRBJ2-7, with D uncertain. Trimming shortened V by 3 bases and J by 4 bases, and 10 bases separated the two germline ends. The CDR3 sequence is 13 residues long. CDR3 nucleotides: TGTGCCAGCAGTTTGAACCTGGCTTACGAGCAGTACTTC. It translates to CASSLNLAYEQYF.

This clonotype was seen only a few times. CDR3 coding DNA: TGTGCCAGCAGCTTGGGGTGGACTAGCGGGGAGGACACCGGGGAGCTGTTTTTT. Translating gives CASSLGWTSGEDTGELFF. J is TRBJ2-2 and V is TRBV5-5, with 12 bases identical to TRBD2. CDR1 is SGHKS, CDR2 YYEKEE, per germline (reference sequence). V dropped 0 bases and J dropped 3; count of bases not matched to a gene: 6. The CDR3 totals 18 residues.

This clonotype was picked up a small number of times. The CDR3 nucleotides read TGCAGCGTTGTGCCCGCGGAGCCCGGGGAGCTGTTTTTT. Protein: CSVVPAEPGELFF. The chain links TRBV29-1 to TRBJ2-2; D uncertain. The V end was cut by 4 bases, the J end by 6 bases, with 12 bases between. Germline CDR1 and CDR2: SQVTM and ANQGSEA. This CDR3 comprises 13 residues.

This clonotype was recorded many times. The chain recombines TRBV7-2 with TRBJ2-3, with D perhaps TRBD2 (5 bases). There are 14 residues in the CDR3. The V gene lost 1 base and the J gene lost 3 bases, with 8 bases spanning the gap. Germline V gene lookup returns CDR1 SGHTA and CDR2 FQGNSA. CDR3 loop: CASSLDAGTDTQYF. DNA for the CDR3: TGTGCCAGCAGCTTAGACGCGGGTACAGATACGCAGTATTTT.

This sequence joins TRBV7-8 and TRBJ2-3; D perhaps matches TRBD2 (5 bases). The germline V and J ends were trimmed by 3 bases and 6 bases, with 13 bases remaining between them. This CDR3 has 14 residues. Looked up from germline, CDR1 is SGHVS and CDR2 is FQNEAQ. CDR3 nucleotides: TGTGCCAGCAGCTTCGGGGTACTCCGGGATACGCAGTATTTT. This translates into CASSFGVLRDTQYF.

The CDR3 loop is CSVEPRGQLDNEQFF. CDR3 nucleotides: TGCAGCGTTGAACCTCGGGGACAGCTTGACAATGAGCAGTTCTTC. J is TRBJ2-1 and V is TRBV29-1; 7 bases match TRBD1. Losses at the gene ends were 2 bases for V and 5 bases for J; bases not matched to a gene: 9. From germline, CDR1 is SQVTM and CDR2 ANQGSEA. This CDR3 has 15 amino acids.

Ten or more counts support this clonotype. The chain carries TRBV12-3 or TRBV12-4 and TRBJ1-2; 9 bases fit TRBD1. The CDR3 contains 15 residues. Germline trimming cut 5 bases from V and 8 bases from J; bases unmatched to any gene: 12. CDR3 nucleotides: TGTGCCAGCAGTGAACAGGGGGCTATAACTATGGGCTACACCTTC. Translated: CASSEQGAITMGYTF.

V usage is TRBV7-6 and J usage is TRBJ2-3; TRBD2 matches 10 bases. The CDR3 covers 16 residues. Per germline, CDR1 SGHVS and CDR2 FNYEAQ. With V trimmed by 5 bases and J by 3 bases, 8 bases remained unmatched. This CDR3 reads CASSTAGTSETDTQYF. CDR3 DNA sequence: TGTGCCAGCAGCACCGCCGGGACTAGCGAGACAGATACGCAGTATTTT. Combining the CDR3 with reference TRBV7-6 and TRBJ2-3 gives the whole variable domain GAGVSQSPRYKVTKRGQDVALRCDPISGHVSLYWYRQALGQGPEFLTYFNYEAQQDKSGLPNDRFSAERPEGSISTLTIQRTEQRDSAMYRCASSTAGTSETDTQYFGPGTRLTVL.

This clonotype was counted between two and nine times. This chain connects TRBV7-8 to TRBJ1-2, with D perhaps matching TRBD1 (6 bases). V was shortened by 6 bases and J by 2 bases, with 13 bases between the two germline ends. Germline V gives CDR1 SGHVS, CDR2 FQNEAQ. This CDR3 contains 14 residues. CDR3 DNA: TGTGCCAGCAGTTCCACGGGGGCGAACTATGGCTACACCTTC. Its translation is CASSSTGANYGYTF.

As for this clonotype: Germline and junction disagree at one end, which may indicate a read error. The chain has TRBV7-7 and TRBJ2-1, with D unresolved. The CDR3 is 13 amino acids. Germline loops: CDR1 SSHAT, CDR2 FNYEAQ (reference sequence). The CDR3 nucleotides are TGTGCTAGCAGCCACGACGTTTTCAATGAGCAGTTCTTC. Amino acids: CASSHDVFNEQFF.

The sample holds one count of this clonotype. This chain joins TRBV15 and TRBJ2-1; TRBD2 is a possible D gene (6 bases). Germline assignment: CDR1 LNHNV and CDR2 YYDKDF (reference sequence). V was clipped by 1 base and J by 9 bases, with 10 bases between them. This CDR3 region has 13 residues. The CDR3 sequence is CATSRALLAEQFF. For the CDR3, the DNA is TGTGCCACCAGCAGAGCCCTACTAGCTGAGCAGTTCTTC.

This clonotype was seen a few times. V gene TRBV7-9 combines with J gene TRBJ1-1, with D unresolved. The CDR3 has 14 residues. Trimming pared 1 base from V and 4 bases from J, leaving 10 bases between. Per the germline V gene, CDR1 is SEHNR and CDR2 is FQNEAQ (reference sequence). The CDR3 is CASSLVGEFTEAFF. The CDR3 DNA follows: TGTGCCAGCAGCTTAGTCGGGGAGTTCACTGAAGCTTTCTTT.

This clonotype has just a few counts. V usage is TRBV24-1 and J usage is TRBJ2-3, with 9 positions matching TRBD1. V was clipped by 3 bases and J by 5 bases; unmatched bases: 5. CDR3 length: 15 amino acids. Germline V gene data show CDR1 as KGHDR and CDR2 as SFDVKD. The CDR3 nucleotides are TGTGCCACCAGTGATCGGACAGGGGTTGGAGATACGCAGTATTTT. This translates into CATSDRTGVGDTQYF.

This clonotype was counted a few times. CDR3 nucleotide sequence: TGTGCCAGTAGTATTGCCAGGGGGAACTACGAGCAGTACTTC. As protein: CASSIARGNYEQYF. This chain connects TRBV19 to TRBJ2-7; 7 bases fit TRBD1. J was trimmed by 3 bases and V by 3 bases; bases with no gene match: 5. Germline CDR1 reads LNHDA; CDR2 reads SQIVND (reference sequence). The CDR3 extends over 14 amino acids.

V gene TRBV9 combines with J gene TRBJ2-7; D ambiguous. The CDR3 runs 15 residues. The germline V and J ends were trimmed by 2 bases and 2 bases, with 14 bases remaining between them. Germline values: CDR1 SGDLS, CDR2 YYNGEE. CDR3 amino acids: CASSVSGSSPYEQYF. The CDR3 nucleotides are TGTGCCAGCAGCGTTTCGGGCAGTTCTCCCTACGAGCAGTACTTC.

V and J are TRBV5-1 and TRBJ1-2; D is unresolved. The CDR3 covers 15 residues. The ends were cut back, 0 bases at V and 8 bases at J, with 17 bases in the middle. CDR1 SGHRS and CDR2 YFSETQ come from the germline V gene. Here the CDR3 reads CASSLEPRGGGGYTF. CDR3 DNA: TGCGCCAGCAGCTTGGAGCCTCGCGGAGGCGGAGGCTACACCTTC.

This chain joins TRBV20-1 and TRBJ1-2; D is perhaps TRBD1 (6 bases). The germline gives CDR1 DFQATT, CDR2 SNEGSKA (reference sequence). Trimming shortened V by 0 bases and J by 4 bases, and 12 bases separated the two germline ends. CDR3 length equals 14 residues. The DNA of the CDR3 is TGCAGTGCTAGAGAAACAGGGTGGAGCTATGGCTACACCTTC. This sequence encodes CSARETGWSYGYTF.

The genes are TRBV7-3 and TRBJ2-1; 15 bases match TRBD2. Germline lookup yields CDR1 SGHTA and CDR2 FQGTGA. The CDR3 runs 15 residues. J lost 7 bases, V lost 5 bases, and 3 bases had no gene match. CDR3 protein: CASSQGTSGRNEQFF. CDR3 nucleotides: TGTGCCAGCAGCCAGGGGACTAGCGGGAGGAATGAGCAGTTCTTC. The entire variable domain, with the rest obtained from reference TRBV7-3 and TRBJ2-1, is as follows: GAGVSQTPSNKVTEKGKYVELRCDPISGHTALYWYRQSLGQGPEFLIYFQGTGAADDSGLPNDRFFAVRPEGSVSTLKIQRTERGDSAVYLCASSQGTSGRNEQFFGPGTRLTVL.

The chain carries TRBV28 and TRBJ2-7, with D unresolved. The CDR3 consists of 15 residues. The V gene lost 6 bases and the J gene lost 0 bases, with 15 bases spanning the gap. The germline gives CDR1 MDHEN, CDR2 SYDVKM. The CDR3 protein is CASRSPWADSYEQYF. The CDR3 DNA reads as TGTGCCAGCAGATCCCCGTGGGCGGACTCCTACGAGCAGTACTTC.

This clonotype was observed a handful of times. This rearrangement joins TRBV27 to TRBJ1-6, with TRBD1 as a possible D gene (6 bases). Trimming cost V 3 bases and J 7 bases, with 10 bases left between them. The CDR3 runs to 14 residues. The germline CDR1 and CDR2 sequences are MNHEY and SMNVEV (reference sequence). The CDR3 DNA is TGTGCCAGCAGTTTCCACAGGGACAATTCACCCCTCCACTTT. This gives the protein CASSFHRDNSPLHF.

The rearrangement joins TRBV18 to TRBJ1-5; TRBD1 is a possible D gene (6 bases). Germline lookup yields CDR1 KGHSH and CDR2 LQKENI. The CDR3 has 15 residues. The V gene lost 6 bases and the J gene lost 3 bases, with 15 bases spanning the gap. The DNA for the CDR3 is TGTGCCAGCTCCTCCGAAAACAGGGACAATCAGCCCCAGCATTTT. Amino acids: CASSSENRDNQPQHF. The variable domain in full, with the rest retrieved from reference TRBV18 and TRBJ1-5, is NAGVMQNPRHLVRRRGQEARLRCSPMKGHSHVYWYRQLPEEGLKFMVYLQKENIIDESGMPKERFSAEFPKEGPSILRIQQVVRGDSAAYFCASSSENRDNQPQHFGDGTRLSIL.

V usage is TRBV7-6 and J usage is TRBJ2-5; D possibly matches TRBD1 or TRBD2 (6 bases each). V dropped 0 bases and J dropped 4 bases, with 18 bases sitting between them. In germline, CDR1 is SGHVS, CDR2 FNYEAQ. The CDR3 totals 17 residues. CDR3 DNA: TGTGCCAGCAGCTTAGCGATTTGGGAGGAAGGGGGAGAGACCCAGTACTTC. Translation gives CASSLAIWEEGGETQYF.

This clonotype has more than one count but fewer than ten. The V call is TRBV5-1, the J call TRBJ2-1, with TRBD2 matching over 10 bases. The CDR3 has 18 amino acids. V dropped 3 bases and J dropped 5; count of bases not matched to a gene: 14. CDR1 is SGHRS, CDR2 YFSETQ, per germline. Here the CDR3 reads CASSSGPILAGRHNEQFF. The CDR3 bases are TGCGCCAGCAGCTCGGGCCCCATACTAGCGGGACGGCACAATGAGCAGTTCTTC.

This clonotype is a singleton in its sample. The J gene is TRBJ2-5, the V gene TRBV21-1; TRBD2 is the table's D call and was not checked against the DNA. TRBV21-1 is a listed pseudogene. CDR3 length: 17 amino acids. The CDR3 DNA reads TGTGCCAGCAGCGACCTCCGAGGAGCGGGAGCGGTGGAGACCCAGTACTTC. It codes for CASSDLRGAGAVETQYF.

The genes are TRBV5-1 and TRBJ1-2; D uncertain. Germline CDR1 and CDR2: SGHRS and YFSETQ. V lost 0 bases, J lost 3 bases, and 12 bases lay in between. CDR3 length: 15 residues. CDR3 nucleotides: TGCGCCAGCAGCTTGGACCCGACTGGGTACTATGGCTACACCTTC. As protein: CASSLDPTGYYGYTF.

This clonotype was recorded many times. This sequence joins TRBV7-2 and TRBJ2-7; D remains ambiguous. V was pared by 4 bases and J by 4 bases, with 5 bases between. CDR3 size: 11 residues. CDR1 is SGHTA and CDR2 is FQGNSA in the germline V gene. CDR3 region: CASSSVYEQYF. For the CDR3, the DNA is TGTGCCAGCAGCTCGGTATACGAGCAGTACTTC.

The V call is TRBV5-1, the J call TRBJ2-7; 7 bases line up with TRBD1. The CDR3 loop spans 15 amino acids. V lost 1 base to trimming and J lost 0 bases; unmatched junction nucleotides: 4. Germline loops: CDR1 SGHRS, CDR2 YFSETQ. CDR3 amino acids: CASSLSWDSSYEQYF. The CDR3 DNA follows: TGCGCCAGCAGCTTGTCATGGGACAGCTCCTACGAGCAGTACTTC.

This clonotype was seen a single time. The chain carries TRBV7-9 and TRBJ2-7; D unclear. The CDR3 runs to 12 residues. The V end was cut by 8 bases, the J end by 6 bases, with 14 bases between. Per germline, CDR1 SEHNR and CDR2 FQNEAQ (reference sequence). The CDR3 DNA follows: TGTGCCAGCGATAGCCCCACCGGCGAGCAGTACTTC. It translates to CASDSPTGEQYF.

There are many counts of this clonotype. CDR3 region: CASSYSKLSGDGYTF. The CDR3 DNA sequence: TGTGCCAGCAGTTACTCGAAATTGTCAGGGGATGGCTACACCTTC. The chain has TRBV6-6 and TRBJ1-2, with D tentatively TRBD1 (6 bases). The germline V gene encodes CDR1 MNHNY and CDR2 SVGAGI (reference sequence). This CDR3 has 15 residues. V shed 0 bases and J shed 6 bases, with 14 bases lying between them.

The chain recombines TRBV7-2 with TRBJ2-3, with D possibly TRBD1 on 5 matching bases. Germline V gene sequence: CDR1 SGHTA, CDR2 FQGNSA. V gave up 6 bases and J gave up 0 bases, with 7 bases separating them. The length of the CDR3 is 13 residues. CDR3 bases: TGTGCCAGCAGGTCAGGGAGCACAGATACGCAGTATTTT. The encoded protein is CASRSGSTDTQYF.

This clonotype appeared a few times. The chain couples TRBV20-1 to TRBJ2-1, with D possibly being TRBD1 or TRBD2 (5 bases each). The V and J ends lost 0 bases and 5 bases respectively, with 8 bases between them. This CDR3 spans 13 amino acids. Germline V CDR1 and CDR2: DFQATT, SNEGSKA (reference sequence). CDR3 loop: CSARDSGHNEQFF. The CDR3 DNA sequence: TGCAGTGCTAGAGATTCGGGACACAATGAGCAGTTCTTC.

This clonotype has ten or more counts. V is TRBV7-3 and J is TRBJ2-2; tentatively, D is TRBD2 (5 bases). V shed 4 bases and J shed 4 bases, with 13 bases lying between them. Germline values: CDR1 SGHTA, CDR2 FQGTGA. This CDR3 is 15 amino acids long. DNA of the CDR3: TGTGCCAGCAGCTCAATAGGGAGTACCACCGGGGAGCTGTTTTTT. Translation: CASSSIGSTTGELFF.